This TCR beta chain was sequenced during a study of Graves' ophthalmopathy and Graves' hyperthyroidism. Study-level results: Separation of ophthalmopathy from stable hyperthyroidism was achieved by a 13-signature model, at around 89% sensitivity and about 81% specificity.

The CDR3 loop spans 17 amino acids. Germline loops: CDR1 MNHNY, CDR2 SVGAGI (reference sequence). The V end was cut by 4 bases, the J end by 2 bases, with 15 bases between. There are many counts of this clonotype. Its specificity is unknown. Amplification of TCR beta CDR3 regions used RNA transcripts. The authors performed first-round RT-PCR with HTBI primers and then a second-round multiplex PCR. TCRdb reprocessed the multiplex PCR reads with MiXCR, giving one entry per CDR3 protein. Among around 660,000 distinct CDR3 sequences listed, about 41% were seen once. Donors with ophthalmopathy: moderate-to-severe activity, CAS ≥3, NOSPECS ≥4, duration under 3 months.

Input material: peripheral blood. This chain links TRBV6-6 with TRBJ2-6; possibly TRBD1 for D (6 bases). The receptor was isolated from an adult man with Graves' ophthalmopathy. This CDR3 is CASSSDRRGTGANVLTF. For the CDR3, the DNA is TGTGCCAGCAGTTCAGACAGGAGAGGCACTGGGGCCAACGTCCTGACTTTC.